A single sample gave rise to the 20 T cell receptor beta chains below, sequenced in a study of blood T cells in healthy people across ages. The use of a sample-barcoded 5' primer and a J-beta primer mix characterized a second PCR of roughly 7 to 12 cycles. TCRdb redid the calling of the 5' RACE reads with MiXCR, one entry per CDR3 protein. The profile shows roughly 500,000 distinct CDR3 sequences, under 30% of them singletons. The data also belong to a second study, concerning T cells of mothers and their children.

Sequences were obtained from blood. These receptor sequences come from a boy younger than 18 in good health.

This clonotype was detected many times. One end of the junction is discordant with germline, which a read error may explain. The CDR3: CASSLDTGELFF. In DNA form, the CDR3 reads TGTGCCAGCAGTTTAGACACCGGGGAGCTGTTTTTT. V is TRBV7-2 and J is TRBJ2-2; D is undetermined. The CDR3 is made up of 12 amino acids. The germline V gene has CDR1 SGHTA and CDR2 FQGNSA. The whole variable domain, filled in from reference TRBV7-2 and TRBJ2-2, reads GAGVSQSPSNKVTEKGKDVELRCDPISGHTALYWYRQSLGQGLEFLIYFQGNSAPDKSGLPSDRFSAERTGGSVSTLTIQRTQQEDSAVYLCASSLDTGELFFGEGSRLTVL.

The chain links TRBV5-6 to TRBJ2-1, with 9 bases identical to TRBD2. The CDR3 is 15 residues long. Germline V gene sequence: CDR1 SGHDT, CDR2 YYEEEE. Germline trimming cut 6 bases from V and 4 bases from J; bases unmatched to any gene: 8. The CDR3 is CASNTGTSPYNEQFF. CDR3 coding DNA: TGTGCCAGCAACACCGGGACTAGCCCATACAATGAGCAGTTCTTC.

This clonotype was seen a few times. The chain links TRBV6-5 to TRBJ2-7; weak D call: TRBD2 (5 bases). The CDR3 has 13 amino acids. Germline V gene data show CDR1 as MNHEY and CDR2 as SVGAGI. With 0 bases removed from V and 6 bases from J, the gap between germline ends came to 9 bases. The DNA of the CDR3 is TGTGCCAGCAGTTACTCGAGGGTGAGCGAGCAGTACTTC. The encoded protein is CASSYSRVSEQYF.

This clonotype came up a few times. The rearrangement links TRBV20-1 to TRBJ2-1; TRBD2 matches at 13 bases. Germline CDR1 DFQATT, CDR2 SNEGSKA (reference sequence). The CDR3 spans 15 residues. The V gene end was trimmed by 5 bases and the J gene end by 4 bases; junction bases not matched to a gene: 5. CDR3 nucleotide sequence: TGCAGTGCTGCGGGACTAGCGGGAAGGTACAATGAGCAGTTCTTC. Its protein product is CSAAGLAGRYNEQFF.

This clonotype showed up many times. This chain uses TRBV11-2 with TRBJ1-2, with D hard to call. Trimming stripped 1 base from V and 8 bases from J, with 5 bases between. The CDR3 has 11 amino acids. Per germline, CDR1 SGHAT and CDR2 FQNNGV. CDR3 sequence (DNA): TGTGCCAGCAGCTTAGTGGGAGGCTACACCTTC. It encodes CASSLVGGYTF.

This clonotype came up a few times. The V call is TRBV3-1, the J call TRBJ2-7; possibly TRBD2 for D (5 bases). V was pared by 3 bases and J by 0 bases, with 9 bases between. The CDR3 consists of 14 residues. Germline lookup yields CDR1 LGHDT and CDR2 YNNKEL (reference sequence). In DNA form, the CDR3 reads TGTGCCAGCAGCCACCAGGCGGGCTCCTACGAGCAGTACTTC. Translating gives CASSHQAGSYEQYF.

This chain joins TRBV20-1 and TRBJ2-5; 10 bases fit TRBD1. Germline V gene sequence: CDR1 DFQATT, CDR2 SNEGSKA (reference sequence). There are 13 residues in the CDR3. V trimming: 6 bases; J trimming: 5 bases; junction bases outside the gene matches: 6. The DNA of the CDR3 is TGCAGTGCAGAGGGACAGGGGTACGAGACCCAGTACTTC. Translation: CSAEGQGYETQYF.

The gene calls are TRBV20-1 and TRBJ1-2; 8 bases align to TRBD1. V trimming: 5 bases; J trimming: 7 bases; junction bases outside the gene matches: 9. This CDR3 is built from 13 residues. Germline V CDR1 and CDR2: DFQATT, SNEGSKA (reference sequence). The CDR3 DNA reads TGCAGTGCTCTTGAGGCAGGGGGCCTTGGCTACACCTTC. Translated, it gives CSALEAGGLGYTF.

CDR3 DNA sequence: TGTGCCAGCAGCTTATCCGGACTAGCGGACAGAGCGTACAATGAGCAGTTCTTC. This gives the protein CASSLSGLADRAYNEQFF. The gene calls are TRBV7-9 and TRBJ2-1; 10 positions agree with TRBD2. The CDR3 contains 18 residues. V lost 2 bases to trimming and J lost 4 bases; unmatched junction nucleotides: 11. Per the germline V gene, CDR1 is SEHNR and CDR2 is FQNEAQ (reference sequence). Using reference TRBV7-9 and TRBJ2-1 for the parts outside the CDR3, the full variable domain is DTGVSQNPRHKITKRGQNVTFRCDPISEHNRLYWYRQTLGQGPEFLTYFQNEAQLEKSRLLSDRFSAERPKGSFSTLEIQRTEQGDSAMYLCASSLSGLADRAYNEQFFGPGTRLTVL.

The gene calls are TRBV20-1 and TRBJ1-4; 9 bases are shared with TRBD1. Germline CDR1 and CDR2: DFQATT and SNEGSKA (reference sequence). V lost 3 bases to trimming and J lost 6 bases; unmatched junction nucleotides: 8. The length of the CDR3 is 15 residues. The CDR3 DNA reads TGCAGTGCTAGGGAAACAGGGGGCGCTTATGAAAAACTGTTTTTT. Translating it yields CSARETGGAYEKLFF.

The gene calls are TRBV25-1 and TRBJ2-7, with D perhaps being TRBD1 or TRBD2 (6 bases each). From germline, CDR1 is MGHDK and CDR2 SYGVNS. The CDR3 has 13 residues. V lost 8 bases and J lost 7, with 18 bases in between. CDR3 sequence reads: CASALTGAGEQYF. CDR3 in DNA: TGTGCCAGCGCCTTAACGGGGGCAGGGGAGCAGTACTTC.

This clonotype was detected a few times. At one boundary the junction diverges from the germline segment, which might be a read error. This sequence joins TRBV5-1 and TRBJ2-5, with 7 bases fitting TRBD1. Germline-derived CDR1 and CDR2 are SGHRS and YFSETQ. This CDR3 is built from 14 residues. DNA of the CDR3: TGCGCCAGCAGCTTGACAAGCACAGGGGAGACCCAGCACTTC. This gives the protein CASSLTSTGETQHF. The entire variable domain, with the rest obtained from reference TRBV5-1 and TRBJ2-5, is as follows: KAGVTQTPRYLIKTRGQQVTLSCSPISGHRSVSWYQQTPGQGLQFLFEYFSETQRNKGNFPGRFSGRQFSNSRSEMNVSTLELGDSALYLCASSLTSTGETQHFGPGTRLLVL.

DNA for the CDR3: TGCAGTGCATCAGACCCTGACCTGGTAGGCACTGAAGCTTTCTTT. Encoded protein: CSASDPDLVGTEAFF. The chain links TRBV20-1 to TRBJ1-1, with D hard to call. Trimming removed 6 bases from V and 4 bases from J, with 21 bases in between. This CDR3 has 15 amino acids. Per the germline V gene, CDR1 is DFQATT and CDR2 is SNEGSKA (reference sequence).

The chain recombines TRBV20-1 with TRBJ2-5, with D tentatively TRBD2 (7 bases). Trimming cost V 5 bases and J 4 bases, with 17 bases left between them. This CDR3 comprises 14 residues. The germline CDR1 and CDR2 sequences are DFQATT and SNEGSKA (reference sequence). The CDR3 protein is CSADHRGGGETQYF. The CDR3 region has the DNA TGCAGTGCTGACCATAGGGGGGGTGGAGAGACCCAGTACTTC.

This clonotype was detected only a few times. This chain links TRBV4-3 with TRBJ2-7, with a tentative D call TRBD1 (6 bases). Germline CDR1 and CDR2: LGHNA and YSLEER. This CDR3 has 15 amino acids. Deletions cut 0 bases from V and 1 base from J, with 10 bases between. The CDR3 sequence: CASSQDTGMSYEQYF. For the CDR3, the DNA is TGCGCCAGCAGCCAAGATACAGGGATGTCCTACGAGCAGTACTTC.

The V and J genes are TRBV15 and TRBJ1-3, with 8 bases matching TRBD1. CDR3 size: 15 residues. After removal of 0 bases from V and 2 bases from J, the junction contained 0 bases not matched to a gene. Per the germline V gene, CDR1 is LNHNV and CDR2 is YYDKDF (reference sequence). This CDR3 is CATSRDRGPGNTIYF. In DNA form, the CDR3 reads TGTGCCACCAGCAGAGACAGGGGGCCTGGAAACACCATATATTTT.

This clonotype was detected a few times. The genes are TRBV24-1 and TRBJ2-5; D is possibly TRBD1 (5 bases). Germline V gene data show CDR1 as KGHDR and CDR2 as SFDVKD. Deletions cut 8 bases from V and 4 bases from J, with 19 bases between. CDR3 length equals 15 residues. The CDR3 protein is CATTHDSRALETQYF. DNA for the CDR3: TGTGCCACCACCCATGACAGCCGGGCGTTAGAGACCCAGTACTTC.

This chain connects TRBV28 to TRBJ2-3; D uncertain. The CDR3 runs to 15 residues. CDR1 and CDR2 from the germline V gene are MDHEN and SYDVKM. Trimming left V 2 bases short and J 1 base short, with 10 bases between. The CDR3 nucleotides read TGTGCCAGCAGTTTAAGGGCAGAAGGCACAGATACGCAGTATTTT. It translates to CASSLRAEGTDTQYF.

This chain uses TRBV12-3 or TRBV12-4 with TRBJ1-2, with D maybe TRBD1 (6 bases). This CDR3 is built from 13 residues. With 5 bases removed from V and 7 bases from J, the gap between germline ends came to 14 bases. Here the CDR3 DNA reads TGTGCCAGCAGTACCCCGGGGGGCGCTGGCTACACCTTC. This codes for CASSTPGGAGYTF.

There are a few counts of this clonotype. The V call is TRBV7-2, the J call TRBJ2-3, with 8 bases that match TRBD2. V shed 3 bases, J shed 1 base, and the junction held 6 bases outside the gene matches. CDR3 size: 16 residues. Germline CDR1 and CDR2: SGHTA and FQGNSA. The CDR3 protein is CASSFGGAGRTDTQYF. DNA of the CDR3: TGTGCCAGCAGCTTCGGGGGGGCAGGACGCACAGATACGCAGTATTTT.